The 21 T cell receptor beta chains reported below all come from one sample, sequenced in a study of T cells after yellow fever vaccination. TCRdb reprocessed the 5' RACE reads via MiXCR and lists one record per CDR3 protein. The sample has roughly 340,000 distinct CDR3 sequences, over 8% seen once. This sample comprised PBMCs, obtained on the day of the first yellow fever vaccination. These receptors were taken from a man aged 18 to 35 who received the YFV17D yellow fever vaccine.

This clonotype has at least ten counts. The rearrangement uses TRBV5-1 and TRBJ1-2; unclear D gene. CDR1 is SGHRS, CDR2 YFSETQ, per germline. The CDR3 consists of 13 residues. Trimming shortened V by 4 bases and J by 6 bases, and 13 bases separated the two germline ends. Written as DNA, the CDR3 is TGCGCCAGCAGCCCGGACCGTTTCGATGGCTACACCTTC. This sequence encodes CASSPDRFDGYTF.

This clonotype was counted a few times. The chain uses TRBV6-5 and TRBJ2-7; maybe TRBD1 (5 bases). Germline V gene data show CDR1 as MNHEY and CDR2 as SVGAGI. Trimming left V 5 bases short and J 3 bases short, with 11 bases between. This CDR3 contains 13 residues. Here the CDR3 DNA reads TGTGCCAGCAGTCCTTCAGGGTTCTACGAGCAGTACGTC. Translated, it gives CASSPSGFYEQYV.

A remark on this clonotype: The junction differs from germline at one of its ends, possibly a read error. V and J are TRBV5-1 and TRBJ2-3; D gene uncertain. This CDR3 spans 12 amino acids. Germline values: CDR1 SGHRS, CDR2 YFSETQ. CDR3 residues: CASSFSEDTQYF. In nucleotides, the CDR3 is TGCGCCAGCAGCTTTTCGGAAGATACGCAGTACTTT.

This clonotype was detected a few times. The chain is built from TRBV12-3 or TRBV12-4 and TRBJ1-5, with a possible D match to TRBD1 (6 bases). The CDR3 has 14 residues. Trimming removed 5 bases from V and 7 bases from J, with 15 bases in between. CDR3 in amino acids: CASSLQGPWQPQHF. The CDR3 region has the DNA TGTGCCAGCAGTCTACAGGGTCCGTGGCAGCCCCAGCATTTT.

This clonotype was recorded at least ten times. The J gene is TRBJ2-3, the V gene TRBV12-3 or TRBV12-4, with TRBD2 identical over 10 bases. The CDR3 is made up of 15 amino acids. V dropped 5 bases and J dropped 1; count of bases not matched to a gene: 3. DNA for the CDR3: TGTGCCAGCAGTGCCGGGACTAGCGGCACAGATACGCAGTATTTT. It translates to CASSAGTSGTDTQYF.

This chain uses TRBV4-1 with TRBJ1-6; tentatively, D is TRBD1 (5 bases). The CDR3 covers 17 residues. Germline values: CDR1 MGHRA, CDR2 YSYEKL. V lost 0 bases to trimming and J lost 3 bases, with 12 bases between them. CDR3 loop: CASSQDLKGLYNSPLHF. Written as DNA, the CDR3 is TGCGCCAGCAGCCAAGATCTCAAGGGGCTCTATAATTCACCCCTCCACTTT.

The rearrangement links TRBV23-1 to TRBJ2-7; 11 bases map to TRBD1. TRBV23-1 is annotated as an ORF whose role is uncertain. The CDR3 has 15 residues. Trimming at V came to 3 bases and at J to 8 bases, leaving 9 bases not matched to a gene. CDR3 nucleotide sequence: TGCGCCAGCAGTCAGCACGCAGGACAGGGGGCGAAGCAGTACGTC. This codes for CASSQHAGQGAKQYV.

This clonotype came up a few times. This chain joins TRBV15 and TRBJ2-4; possibly TRBD2 for D (5 bases). This CDR3 comprises 18 residues. V lost 3 bases, J lost 0 bases, and 18 bases lay in between. Per germline, CDR1 LNHNV and CDR2 YYDKDF (reference sequence). The CDR3 region is CATSSRELRGTAKNIQYF. For the CDR3, the DNA is TGTGCCACCAGCAGTAGGGAGCTCCGCGGCACAGCCAAAAACATTCAGTACTTC.

This clonotype was observed a few times. The CDR3 DNA is TGTGCCATGACAGGGACAGTGAACACTGAAGCTTTCTTT. Translating it yields CAMTGTVNTEAFF. The V gene is TRBV10-3, the J gene TRBJ1-1, with 7 bases fitting TRBD1. This CDR3 has 13 amino acids. Germline loops: CDR1 ENHRY, CDR2 SYGVKD. V lost 9 bases, J lost 0 bases, and 4 bases stayed unmatched.

Comment on this clonotype: Being one base from a much bigger clone, this may be a read error. This CDR3 is missing its conserved last phenylalanine or tryptophan, likely due to a read error. The chain joins TRBV18 to TRBJ2-1; possible D gene TRBD2, 6 bases. The V gene's germline CDR1 is KGHSH and CDR2 LQKENI. The CDR3 sequence is 18 residues long. V shed 3 bases and J shed 7 bases, with 25 bases lying between them. CDR3 residues: CASSPAALLEGGRNEQFL. CDR3 bases: TGTGCCAGCTCACCCGCCGCACTACTAGAAGGAGGGAGGAATGAGCAGTTCTTA.

There are a few counts of this clonotype. V and J are TRBV4-1 and TRBJ2-1; a weak D match, TRBD1 (6 bases). The length of the CDR3 is 19 residues. CDR1 and CDR2 (germline): MGHRA, YSYEKL. Trimming cost V 0 bases and J 3 bases, with 21 bases left between them. The CDR3 region has the DNA TGCGCCAGCAGCCAAGATGACAGGAGTCTTCTTATTTTCTACAATGAGCAGTTCTTC. As protein: CASSQDDRSLLIFYNEQFF.

This clonotype has at least ten counts. The CDR3 DNA reads TGTGCCAGCAGAAACCCGCCAAACATTCAGTACTTC. It encodes CASRNPPNIQYF. V gene TRBV28 combines with J gene TRBJ2-4; D gene uncertain. The V gene's germline CDR1 is MDHEN and CDR2 SYDVKM. Trimming shortened V by 6 bases and J by 6 bases, and 9 bases separated the two germline ends. There are 12 residues in the CDR3.

The chain has TRBV7-2 and TRBJ2-7, with TRBD2 as a possible D gene (6 bases). V lost 5 bases and J lost 6, with 17 bases in between. Looked up from germline, CDR1 is SGHTA and CDR2 is FQGNSA. This CDR3 spans 14 amino acids. The CDR3 DNA follows: TGTGCCAGCAGCCCTAATCGGGGGTTGGGCGAGCAGTACGTC. This codes for CASSPNRGLGEQYV.

This clonotype was counted ten times or more. The chain is built from TRBV5-1 and TRBJ2-3, with D hard to call. The V gene lost 0 bases and the J gene lost 2 bases, with 10 bases spanning the gap. The CDR3 is 15 amino acids. The V gene's germline CDR1 is SGHRS and CDR2 YFSETQ. The CDR3: CASSLAPGATDTQYF. CDR3 nucleotide sequence: TGCGCCAGCAGCTTGGCTCCAGGAGCCACAGATACGCAGTATTTT.

This chain connects TRBV20-1 to TRBJ2-7; possible D gene TRBD2, 5 bases. CDR1 and CDR2 from the germline V gene are DFQATT and SNEGSKA (reference sequence). This CDR3 region has 12 residues. V lost 3 bases and J 2 bases, leaving 8 bases between the germline ends. CDR3: CSASDGAYEQYF. Written as DNA, the CDR3 is TGCAGTGCTAGTGACGGGGCCTACGAGCAGTACTTC.

This clonotype has only a few counts. The V call is TRBV4-1, the J call TRBJ2-4; tentatively, D is TRBD1 (5 bases). CDR3 length equals 14 residues. V was trimmed by 4 bases and J by 10 bases, leaving 17 bases between them. CDR1 is MGHRA and CDR2 is YSYEKL in the germline V gene. The CDR3 protein is CASSRYLDSPIQYF. DNA for the CDR3: TGCGCCAGCAGCCGCTACCTTGACAGCCCTATTCAGTACTTC.

The chain joins TRBV5-5 to TRBJ2-1; the D is unclear. Trimming pared 3 bases from V and 15 bases from J, leaving 16 bases between. The CDR3 runs 12 residues. The germline gives CDR1 SGHKS, CDR2 YYEKEE (reference sequence). In DNA form, the CDR3 reads TGTGCCAGCAGCTCAACATTGAAACTGCGGTTCTTC. It specifies CASSSTLKLRFF.

This clonotype has only a few counts. The chain couples TRBV28 to TRBJ2-1, with TRBD1 identical over 12 bases. V lost 4 bases, J lost 6 bases, and 16 bases stayed unmatched. In germline, CDR1 is MDHEN, CDR2 SYDVKM. There are 19 residues in the CDR3. CDR3 coding DNA: TGTGCCAGCAGTTACACTCTCCCTACCGGGACAGGGGGCGGCAATGAGCAGTTCTTC. It translates to CASSYTLPTGTGGGNEQFF.

V and J are TRBV30 and TRBJ2-7, with TRBD1 matching over 10 bases. The CDR3 spans 14 residues. Trimming cost V 4 bases and J 3 bases; bases outside gene matches: 6. Germline values: CDR1 GTSNPN, CDR2 SVGIG (reference sequence). CDR3 DNA sequence: TGTGCCTGGAATCTCGGGACAGGGGTCTACGAGCAGTACTTC. It is translated as CAWNLGTGVYEQYF.

On this clonotype itself: This may be a read error, as it is one base from a much larger clone. This chain uses TRBV12-3 or TRBV12-4 with TRBJ2-2; 7 nucleotides line up with TRBD2. The V and J ends lost 6 bases and 6 bases, in that order; junction bases with no gene match: 19. The CDR3 extends over 18 amino acids. CDR3 protein: CASRNHSGLSYYPGELFF. CDR3 sequence (DNA): TGTGCCAGCAGAAATCACTCGGGACTATCGTATTATCCCGGGGAGCTGTTTTTT.

CDR3 sequence: CASRGGAVKSIQYF. The CDR3 nucleotides are TGTGCCAGCAGGGGGGGGGCAGTCAAGAGCATTCAGTACTTC. This rearrangement joins TRBV7-2 to TRBJ2-4, with D maybe TRBD2 (7 bases). Trimming took off 6 bases at V and 9 bases at J, with 18 bases between the two ends. This CDR3 is 14 amino acids long. Germline V gene lookup returns CDR1 SGHTA and CDR2 FQGNSA.